This T cell receptor (beta chain) was retrieved from a study of blood T cell repertoires in COVID-19. Study-wide background: Sites across the United States, Italy and Spain contributed samples from acute and convalescent COVID-19.

CDR3 length: 13 amino acids. Repertoires were generated with immunoSEQ multiplex PCR, while TCRdb's copy carries only in-frame clones and drops some. In the table there are 250,000 to 300,000 clones, approximately 88% of which are singletons. V gene TRBV21-1 combines with J gene TRBJ2-7; the table names TRBD2, a call not compared with the DNA. TRBV21-1 is reported as a pseudogene. Sequencing was done on a sample of peripheral blood. This receptor was obtained from a man aged 50 or older with acute or convalescent COVID-19. The CDR3 region is CASSMWEKNEQYF. The CDR3 region has the DNA TGTGCCAGCAGCATGTGGGAGAAGAACGAGCAGTACTTC.